Below, 7 T cell receptor beta chains from the same sample are listed, as sequenced in a study of blood T cell repertoires in COVID-19 (dated by TCRdb to the early 2020s). The library was made by the immunoSEQ multiplex PCR assay. Drawn from immuneACCESS, this table holds only the in-frame rearrangements with V and J called that TCRdb kept. Clones are partly lost; checked studies trace under half to an unresolved V gene and leave the rest unexplained. The sample data list roughly 250,000 clones, and over 80% of these were observed just once. 3% to 4% of the sample comes from the top ten. The material sequenced was peripheral blood. Source of these receptors: a woman in her forties with acute or convalescent COVID-19.

This rearrangement joins TRBV10-3 to TRBJ1-3, with D unclear. Per germline, CDR1 ENHRY and CDR2 SYGVKD. The CDR3 totals 12 residues. V was pared by 11 bases and J by 8 bases, with 16 bases between. CDR3 coding DNA: TGTGCCTCCACGGAGGGAGTCGACACCATATATTTT. This sequence encodes CASTEGVDTIYF.

This rearrangement joins TRBV15 to TRBJ2-1; maybe TRBD1 (6 bases). CDR1 and CDR2 (germline): LNHNV, YYDKDF (reference sequence). This CDR3 region has 15 residues. V shed 3 bases and J shed 0 bases, with 9 bases lying between them. The CDR3 nucleotides are TGTGCCACCAGCAGCGACAGGAGCTCCTACAATGAGCAGTTCTTC. Protein product: CATSSDRSSYNEQFF.

The V call is TRBV18, the J call TRBJ1-2; 8 nucleotides agree with TRBD1. This CDR3 has 14 amino acids. Germline values: CDR1 KGHSH, CDR2 LQKENI. With 0 bases clipped from V and 9 bases from J, the junction kept 6 bases outside the gene matches. This chain's CDR3 is CASSPPGTGVRYTF. For the CDR3, the DNA is TGTGCCAGCTCACCACCCGGGACAGGAGTTCGCTACACCTTC.

The V and J genes are TRBV5-1 and TRBJ1-1; tentative D call: TRBD1 (6 bases). V lost 0 bases to trimming and J lost 4 bases, with 10 bases between them. CDR1 and CDR2 (germline): SGHRS, YFSETQ. The CDR3 length is 14 residues. The CDR3, as DNA: TGCGCCAGCAGCTTGGGAACAGGGCGCACTGAAGCTTTCTTT. It translates to CASSLGTGRTEAFF.

This clone was observed a handful of times. The CDR3 protein is CASLLPGQQGTEAFF. The CDR3 DNA reads as TGCGCCAGCCTCTTACCGGGACAGCAGGGCACTGAAGCTTTCTTT. The chain carries TRBV10-1 and TRBJ1-1; 7 nucleotides match TRBD1. Germline CDR1 WNHNN, CDR2 SYGVQD (reference sequence). Unmatched junction bases numbered 13, after V lost 8 bases and J lost 4 bases. The CDR3 is made up of 15 amino acids.

The chain uses TRBV3-1 (or the pseudogene TRBV3-2) and TRBJ2-6; 16 bases fit TRBD2. Trimming cost V 4 bases and J 2 bases; bases outside gene matches: 2. Germline V gene data show CDR1 as LGHDT and CDR2 as YNNKEL (reference sequence). The CDR3 extends over 18 amino acids. The CDR3 loop reads CASSPGLAGGPGANVLTF. CDR3 nucleotides: TGTGCCAGCAGCCCGGGACTAGCGGGGGGGCCTGGGGCCAACGTCCTGACTTTC.

This clone showed up just a few times. The rearrangement uses TRBV5-6 and TRBJ1-1; 9 positions match TRBD1. Germline CDR1 reads SGHDT; CDR2 reads YYEEEE. This CDR3 region has 13 residues. Trimming removed 3 bases from V and 5 bases from J; junction bases left unmatched: 2. In DNA form, the CDR3 reads TGTGCCAGCAGCTCCGGGACAGGGACTGAAGCTTTCTTT. Its translation is CASSSGTGTEAFF. Complete variable domain (other parts from reference TRBV5-6 and TRBJ1-1): DAGVTQSPTHLIKTRGQQVTLRCSPKSGHDTVSWYQQALGQGPQFIFQYYEEEERQRGNFPDRFSGHQFPNYSSELNVNALLLGDSALYLCASSSGTGTEAFFGQGTRLTVV.